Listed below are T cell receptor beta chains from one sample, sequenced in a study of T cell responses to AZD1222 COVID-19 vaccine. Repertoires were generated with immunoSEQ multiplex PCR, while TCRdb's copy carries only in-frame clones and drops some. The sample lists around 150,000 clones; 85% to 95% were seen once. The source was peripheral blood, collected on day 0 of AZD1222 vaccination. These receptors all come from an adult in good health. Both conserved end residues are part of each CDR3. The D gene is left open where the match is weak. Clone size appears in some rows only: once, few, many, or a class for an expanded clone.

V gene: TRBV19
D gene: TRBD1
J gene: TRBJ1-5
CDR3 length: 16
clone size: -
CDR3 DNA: TGTGCCAGTAGTGAGACAGGGTCCCTTGGCAATCAGCCCCAGCATTTT
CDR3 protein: CASSETGSLGNQPQHF

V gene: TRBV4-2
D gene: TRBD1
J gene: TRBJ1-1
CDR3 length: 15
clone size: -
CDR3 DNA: TGTGCCAGCAGCCAAGTAGGGGGCGCAGGCACTGAAGCTTTCTTT
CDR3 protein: CASSQVGGAGTEAFF

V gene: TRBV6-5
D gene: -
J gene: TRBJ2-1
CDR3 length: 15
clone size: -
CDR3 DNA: TGTGCCAGCAGTCCTTGGGGGGCAGGGCGCAATGAGCAGTTCTTC
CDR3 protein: CASSPWGAGRNEQFF

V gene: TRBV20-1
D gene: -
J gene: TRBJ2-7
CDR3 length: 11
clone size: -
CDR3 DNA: TGCAGTGCCCAAGGGGCCTACGAGCAGTACTTC
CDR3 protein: CSAQGAYEQYF

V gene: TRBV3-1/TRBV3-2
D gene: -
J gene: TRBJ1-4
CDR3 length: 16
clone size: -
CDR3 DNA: TGTGCCAGCAGCCCGGAGGCCCCGACCAGTAATGAAAAACTGTTTTTT
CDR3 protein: CASSPEAPTSNEKLFF

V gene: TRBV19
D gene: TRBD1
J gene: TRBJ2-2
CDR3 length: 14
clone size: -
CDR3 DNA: TGTGCCAGTAGCCCGGGACAGGGATCCGGGGAGCTGTTTTTT
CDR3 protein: CASSPGQGSGELFF

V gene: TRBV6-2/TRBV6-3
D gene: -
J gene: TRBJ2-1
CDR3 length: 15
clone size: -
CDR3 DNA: TGTGCCAGCAGTCCCGCGACTACACCGTACAATGAGCAGTTCTTC
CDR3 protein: CASSPATTPYNEQFF

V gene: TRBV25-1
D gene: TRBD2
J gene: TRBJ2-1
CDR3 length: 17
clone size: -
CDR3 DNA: TGTGCCAGCAGTGACACACGTGGACTAGCGGGGGTAAATGAGCAGTTCTTC
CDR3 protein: CASSDTRGLAGVNEQFF

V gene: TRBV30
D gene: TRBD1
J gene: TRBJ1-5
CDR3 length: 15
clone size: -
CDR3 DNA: TGTGCCTGGAGTATTGGGACAGGGGGCGATCAGCCCCAGCATTTT
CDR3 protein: CAWSIGTGGDQPQHF

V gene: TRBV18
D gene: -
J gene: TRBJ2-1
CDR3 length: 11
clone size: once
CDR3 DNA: TGTGCCAGCTCACCACGAGATGAGCAGTTCTTC
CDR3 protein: CASSPRDEQFF

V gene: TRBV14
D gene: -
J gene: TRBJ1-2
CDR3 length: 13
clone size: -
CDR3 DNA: TGTGCCAGCAGCCGCGCGAGGTCGGATGGCTACACCTTC
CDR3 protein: CASSRARSDGYTF

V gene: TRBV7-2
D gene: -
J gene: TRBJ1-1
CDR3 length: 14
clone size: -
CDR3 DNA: TGTGCCAGCAGCTTAGTAGGGGGAAACACTGAAGCTTTCTTT
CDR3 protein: CASSLVGGNTEAFF

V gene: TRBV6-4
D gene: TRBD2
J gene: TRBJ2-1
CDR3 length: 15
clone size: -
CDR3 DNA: TGTGCCAGCAGTGAACTAGCGGGGGAGCACTATGAGCAGTTCTTC
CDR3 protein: CASSELAGEHYEQFF